These 21 T cell receptor beta chains share one sample of origin, sequenced in a study of OX40 agonist ivuxolimab in advanced cancers. Assay: immunoSEQ multiplex PCR; the TCRdb copy retains only in-frame clones and omits some. The sample holds some 64,000 clones, around 88% seen once. Material: CD4+ or CD8+ T cells sorted from blood, obtained in a trial of the OX40 agonist ivuxolimab. The source of these receptors is an adult with an advanced solid tumor such as melanoma, head and neck, liver or kidney cancer.

The V gene is TRBV5-1, the J gene TRBJ2-5, with 8 nucleotides matching TRBD1. Losses at the gene ends were 4 bases for V and 5 bases for J; bases not matched to a gene: 10. Germline V lookup: CDR1 SGHRS, CDR2 YFSETQ. The CDR3 is made up of 15 amino acids. CDR3: CASSLRDRRLETQYF. The CDR3 DNA reads as TGCGCCAGCAGCCTTCGGGACAGGCGGCTGGAGACCCAGTACTTC.

The V call is TRBV28, the J call TRBJ1-1, with D unresolved. The ends were cut back, 7 bases at V and 1 base at J, with 10 bases in the middle. CDR3 size: 13 residues. CDR1 MDHEN and CDR2 SYDVKM come from the germline V gene. The CDR3: CASTVTPNTEAFF. In DNA, the CDR3 is TGTGCCAGCACCGTAACACCGAACACTGAAGCTTTCTTT.

The chain recombines TRBV7-3 with TRBJ2-1; possible D gene TRBD2, 6 bases. Trimming shortened V by 2 bases and J by 6 bases, and 14 bases separated the two germline ends. Germline V lookup: CDR1 SGHTA, CDR2 FQGTGA. The CDR3 contains 15 residues. CDR3 coding DNA: TGTGCCAGCAGCTTAGCGGGGTCCCCGTCCAATGAGCAGTTCTTC. This codes for CASSLAGSPSNEQFF.

As for this clone: Mismatch with germline at one junction end may stem from a read error. The chain's CDR3 is CASSETARNIQYF. In nucleotides, the CDR3 is TGTGCCAGCAGCGAAACAGCCAGAAACATTCAGTACTTC. This chain connects TRBV9 to TRBJ2-4; D gene uncertain. The V gene's germline CDR1 is SGDLS and CDR2 YYNGEE. The CDR3 extends over 13 amino acids. Supplemented by reference TRBV9 and TRBJ2-4, the full variable domain reads DSGVTQTPKHLITATGQRVTLRCSPRSGDLSVYWYQQSLDQGLQFLIQYYNGEERAKGNILERFSAQQFPDLHSELNLSSLELGDSALYFCASSETARNIQYFGAGTRLSVL.

This chain uses TRBV6-1 with TRBJ1-3; 9 bases align to TRBD1. The CDR3 spans 14 residues. Germline CDR1 and CDR2: MNHNS and SASEGT. V shed 6 bases, J shed 1 base, and the junction held 1 base outside the gene matches. The CDR3 sequence: CASRGTGSGNTIYF. The CDR3 nucleotides read TGTGCCAGCAGGGGGACAGGGTCTGGAAACACCATATATTTT.

V usage is TRBV19 and J usage is TRBJ2-3; tentative D call: TRBD1 (5 bases). Germline V gives CDR1 LNHDA, CDR2 SQIVND (reference sequence). V was trimmed by 0 bases and J by 1 base, leaving 5 bases between them. The CDR3 spans 14 residues. The CDR3 sequence is CASSIDRGTDTQYF. The CDR3 DNA is TGTGCCAGTAGTATAGACAGGGGCACAGATACGCAGTATTTT.

J is TRBJ1-1 and V is TRBV6-6; D remains unclear. Germline V gives CDR1 MNHNY, CDR2 SVGAGI (reference sequence). Between the trimmed V and J ends, which lost 6 bases and 1 base, there was a span of 12 bases. The CDR3 sequence is 14 residues long. This CDR3 is CASSPLGGNTEAFF. The CDR3 bases are TGTGCCAGCAGCCCCCTTGGAGGGAACACTGAAGCTTTCTTT.

V usage is TRBV30 and J usage is TRBJ2-7, with D hard to call. This CDR3 has 12 residues. Germline V gives CDR1 GTSNPN, CDR2 SVGIG (reference sequence). The ends were cut back, 1 base at V and 2 bases at J, with 6 bases in the middle. The CDR3 DNA follows: TGTGCCTGGAGTGAGGGAACCTACGAGCAGTACTTC. Its translation is CAWSEGTYEQYF.

This clone was observed a few times. An end of the junction differs from the germline gene, which may be a read error. The V call is TRBV11-2, the J call TRBJ2-7; TRBD2 matches at 7 bases. Germline assignment: CDR1 SGHAT and CDR2 FQNNGV. The CDR3 runs to 11 residues. Here the CDR3 reads CASSSGGNTEF. In DNA form, the CDR3 reads TGTGCCAGCAGCTCCGGGGGGAACACGGAGTTC.

The chain uses TRBV18 and TRBJ2-5, with D maybe TRBD1 (5 bases). Deletions cut 4 bases from V and 0 bases from J, with 9 bases between. There are 14 residues in the CDR3. Germline CDR1 is KGHSH and CDR2 is LQKENI. CDR3 residues: CASSRDSYQETQYF. The CDR3 region has the DNA TGTGCCAGCTCACGAGACAGTTACCAAGAGACCCAGTACTTC.

J is TRBJ2-5 and V is TRBV29-1; D is tentatively TRBD1 or TRBD2 (5 bases each). Germline V gene lookup returns CDR1 SQVTM and CDR2 ANQGSEA. This CDR3 is 12 amino acids long. V lost 3 bases, J lost 5 bases, and 10 bases lay in between. CDR3 bases: TGCAGCGTTGATAGAGGGGTCGAGACCCAGTACTTC. Amino acids: CSVDRGVETQYF.

The chain recombines TRBV30 with TRBJ1-5; 8 bases fit TRBD1. Germline V gives CDR1 GTSNPN, CDR2 SVGIG (reference sequence). Germline trimming cut 2 bases from V and 6 bases from J; bases unmatched to any gene: 6. The CDR3 spans 14 residues. The CDR3 protein is CAWSSGQGTQPQHF. CDR3 sequence (DNA): TGTGCCTGGAGTAGCGGACAGGGTACTCAGCCCCAGCATTTT.

J is TRBJ1-2 and V is TRBV14; D ambiguous. Trimming left V 4 bases short and J 8 bases short, with 17 bases between. This CDR3 comprises 14 residues. Germline V gene data show CDR1 as SGHDN and CDR2 as FVKESK. CDR3 loop: CASSPLPGRGGYTF. The CDR3, as DNA: TGTGCCAGCAGCCCCCTTCCGGGTCGGGGAGGCTACACCTTC. The full variable domain, its missing parts supplied by reference TRBV14 and TRBJ1-2, is EAGVTQFPSHSVIEKGQTVTLRCDPISGHDNLYWYRRVMGKEIKFLLHFVKESKQDESGMPNNRFLAERTGGTYSTLKVQPAELEDSGVYFCASSPLPGRGGYTFGSGTRLTVV.

This chain connects TRBV6-5 to TRBJ2-3, with TRBD2 as a possible D gene (6 bases). CDR3 length equals 15 residues. With 3 bases removed from V and 1 base from J, the gap between germline ends came to 11 bases. Germline CDR1 reads MNHEY; CDR2 reads SVGAGI. CDR3 amino acids: CASSYVTGGTDTQYF. The CDR3 nucleotides read TGTGCCAGCAGTTATGTAACGGGGGGCACAGATACGCAGTATTTT.

V usage is TRBV7-2 and J usage is TRBJ2-1, with a tentative D call TRBD1 (6 bases). This CDR3 has 15 residues. V lost 4 bases and J lost 4, with 14 bases in between. The germline V gene has CDR1 SGHTA and CDR2 FQGNSA. The CDR3 sequence: CASSSDGQSYNEQFF. The DNA for the CDR3 is TGTGCCAGCAGCTCCGACGGACAGTCGTACAATGAGCAGTTCTTC.

The chain joins TRBV5-1 to TRBJ2-6, with a tentative D call TRBD2 (6 bases). CDR1 SGHRS and CDR2 YFSETQ come from the germline V gene. Trimming pared 7 bases from V and 0 bases from J, leaving 17 bases between. The CDR3 is 17 residues long. CDR3 sequence: CASGEEGSPSGANVLTF. The CDR3 nucleotides read TGCGCCAGCGGCGAGGAGGGGTCCCCCTCTGGGGCCAACGTCCTGACTTTC.

About this clone itself: The germline gene is not matched at one end of the junction; a read error may be the cause. V gene TRBV11-2 combines with J gene TRBJ2-1; D is unclear. Germline CDR1 is SGHAT and CDR2 is FQNNGV. This CDR3 contains 14 residues. For the CDR3, the DNA is TGTGCCAGCAGCGTAGAGGTGACCTACAATGAGCAGTTCTTC. It codes for CASSVEVTYNEQFF. Variable domain in full (rest from reference TRBV11-2 and TRBJ2-1): EAGVAQSPRYKIIEKRQSVAFWCNPISGHATLYWYQQILGQGPKLLIQFQNNGVVDDSQLPKDRFSAERLKGVDSTLKIQPAKLEDSAVYLCASSVEVTYNEQFFGPGTRLTVL.

The chain links TRBV5-6 to TRBJ1-2, with D possibly matching TRBD1 (5 bases). CDR1 is SGHDT, CDR2 YYEEEE, per germline. The CDR3 is 16 amino acids. V lost 4 bases to trimming and J lost 6 bases, with 22 bases between them. This CDR3 is CASSPKGRVDRHGYTF. CDR3 bases: TGTGCCAGCAGCCCAAAAGGCAGGGTAGACCGCCATGGCTACACCTTC.

This chain links TRBV11-2 with TRBJ2-1; D unclear. Germline CDR1 and CDR2: SGHAT and FQNNGV. This CDR3 contains 13 residues. The ends were cut back, 5 bases at V and 9 bases at J, with 14 bases in the middle. CDR3 region: CASSMQIKGEQFF. The DNA of the CDR3 is TGTGCCAGCAGCATGCAGATTAAGGGTGAGCAGTTCTTC.

The chain uses TRBV7-9 and TRBJ1-1, with D hard to call. Trimming left V 5 bases short and J 1 base short, with 11 bases between. The V gene's germline CDR1 is SEHNR and CDR2 FQNEAQ (reference sequence). This CDR3 contains 14 residues. The CDR3, as DNA: TGTGCCAGCAGCGCCCAGGTCCAGAACACTGAAGCTTTCTTT. This gives the protein CASSAQVQNTEAFF.

The chain couples TRBV11-2 to TRBJ2-5; a possible D gene is TRBD2 (6 bases). The V and J ends lost 1 base and 5 bases respectively, with 17 bases between them. The CDR3 has 16 residues. Per germline, CDR1 SGHAT and CDR2 FQNNGV. Here the CDR3 DNA reads TGTGCCAGCAGCTTAGGAGGCCAGGGAGGAGGGGAGACCCAGTACTTC. Translation gives CASSLGGQGGGETQYF.